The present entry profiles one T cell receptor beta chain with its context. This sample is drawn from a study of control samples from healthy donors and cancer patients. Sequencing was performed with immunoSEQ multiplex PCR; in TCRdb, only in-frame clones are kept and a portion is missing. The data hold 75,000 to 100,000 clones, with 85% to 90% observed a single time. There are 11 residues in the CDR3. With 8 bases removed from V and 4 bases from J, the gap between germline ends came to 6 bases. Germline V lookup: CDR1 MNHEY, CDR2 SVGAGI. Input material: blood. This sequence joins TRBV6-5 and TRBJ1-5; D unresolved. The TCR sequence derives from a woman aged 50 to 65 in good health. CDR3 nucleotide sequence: TGTGCCAGCGTTCCGAATCAGCCCCAGCATTTT. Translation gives CASVPNQPQHF.